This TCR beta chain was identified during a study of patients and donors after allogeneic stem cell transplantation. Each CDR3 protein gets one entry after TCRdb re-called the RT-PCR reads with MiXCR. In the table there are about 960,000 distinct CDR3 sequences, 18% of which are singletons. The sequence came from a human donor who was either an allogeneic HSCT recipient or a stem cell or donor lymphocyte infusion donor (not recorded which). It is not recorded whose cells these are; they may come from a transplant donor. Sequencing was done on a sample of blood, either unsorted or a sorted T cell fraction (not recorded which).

CDR3: CASSQVGAGADTQYF. In DNA, the CDR3 is TGTGCCAGCAGCCAAGTAGGAGCGGGGGCAGATACGCAGTATTTT. The gene calls are TRBV3-1 and TRBJ2-3, with TRBD2 matching 8 bases. The CDR3 is 15 residues long. V was pared by 1 base and J by 4 bases, with 4 bases of the junction left unmatched. From germline, CDR1 is LGHDT and CDR2 YNNKEL (reference sequence).